The 25 T cell receptor beta chains in this list originate from one sample, sequenced in a study of blood T cell repertoires in COVID-19. Data came from immunoSEQ multiplex PCR; TCRdb stores just in-frame clones and leaves some out. The sample consists of around 60,000 clones, about 76% of them appearing once. What was sequenced was peripheral blood. The source is a human donor in a cohort sampled during active COVID-19.

This chain uses TRBV4-2 with TRBJ1-2; 11 positions match TRBD1. CDR1 is LGHNA, CDR2 YNFKEQ, per germline. There are 17 residues in the CDR3. The trim removed 4 bases at V and 7 bases at J, leaving 14 bases unmatched. This chain's CDR3 is CASSRNVRDRGTAGYTF. In DNA, the CDR3 is TGTGCCAGCAGCCGGAACGTCAGGGACAGGGGGACGGCTGGCTACACCTTC.

This chain joins TRBV2 and TRBJ2-1, with 8 bases fitting TRBD1. The CDR3 runs to 12 residues. Per germline, CDR1 SNHLY and CDR2 FYNNEI. V dropped 3 bases and J dropped 15; count of bases not matched to a gene: 7. The CDR3 region is CASSEQRTGSFF. In DNA form, the CDR3 reads TGTGCCAGCAGTGAGCAACGGACAGGGTCGTTCTTC.

The gene calls are TRBV29-1 and TRBJ2-2, with 9 bases fitting TRBD2. The V gene's germline CDR1 is SQVTM and CDR2 ANQGSEA. The CDR3 is made up of 16 amino acids. J gave up 4 bases and V 1 base, and 7 bases lay outside the gene matches. The CDR3 DNA follows: TGCAGCGTTGAAGTTGTTAGCGGGAGTGTCACCGGGGAGCTGTTTTTT. Protein product: CSVEVVSGSVTGELFF.

This rearrangement joins TRBV27 to TRBJ2-7; 8 bases map to TRBD2. J gave up 4 bases and V 3 bases, and 11 bases lay outside the gene matches. Germline values: CDR1 MNHEY, CDR2 SMNVEV (reference sequence). The CDR3 length is 16 residues. As DNA, the CDR3 is TGTGCCAGCAGTTTGCGGTTGGGCGGGAGGTCGTACGAGCAGTACTTC. Residues: CASSLRLGGRSYEQYF.

There are a few counts of this clone. The chain uses TRBV28 and TRBJ1-6, with TRBD1 identical over 7 bases. The CDR3 loop spans 15 amino acids. V shed 2 bases and J 10 bases; nucleotides not matched to a gene: 8. Germline V gene sequence: CDR1 MDHEN, CDR2 SYDVKM. The CDR3 DNA follows: TGTGCCAGCAGTTTACGCCAGGGGGGTTGGTCACCCCTCCACTTT. Translating gives CASSLRQGGWSPLHF.

The V call is TRBV28, the J call TRBJ1-2; weak D call: TRBD1 (6 bases). The V gene's germline CDR1 is MDHEN and CDR2 SYDVKM. The CDR3 length is 15 residues. Trimming took off 5 bases at V and 0 bases at J, with 13 bases between the two ends. The CDR3 region is CASSPVTGPNYGYTF. The CDR3 bases are TGTGCCAGCAGTCCGGTGACAGGTCCTAACTATGGCTACACCTTC.

The chain recombines TRBV5-1 with TRBJ1-2, with TRBD1 as a possible D gene (5 bases). The CDR3 is 14 residues long. The V gene's germline CDR1 is SGHRS and CDR2 YFSETQ. Trimming pared 0 bases from V and 5 bases from J, leaving 11 bases between. CDR3 sequence (DNA): TGCGCCAGCAGCTTGGCCGTAGGGGAATATGGCTACACCTTC. Translation: CASSLAVGEYGYTF.

This clone has a single count. The rearrangement links TRBV29-1 to TRBJ2-4, with a weak D call TRBD2 (6 bases). The CDR3 sequence is 19 residues long. V was pared by 0 bases and J by 1 base, with 22 bases between. Germline V gene sequence: CDR1 SQVTM, CDR2 ANQGSEA. For the CDR3, the DNA is TGCAGCGTTGAAGATCGCGGGAACGGGGGTCAGGTGGCCAAAAACATTCAGTACTTC. The encoded protein is CSVEDRGNGGQVAKNIQYF.

V and J are TRBV6-2 or TRBV6-3 and TRBJ1-6; D is unclear. CDR3 length: 15 amino acids. In germline, CDR1 is MNHEY, CDR2 SVGEGT. With 2 bases removed from V and 9 bases from J, the gap between germline ends came to 14 bases. The CDR3 loop reads CASSYIVARGSPLHF. The CDR3 region has the DNA TGTGCCAGCAGTTACATCGTTGCTCGGGGTTCACCCCTCCACTTT.

Regarding this clone: Additional DNA sequences in this sample encode the identical CDR3. This rearrangement joins TRBV7-9 to TRBJ1-1, with D uncertain. The CDR3 length is 15 residues. Germline assignment: CDR1 SEHNR and CDR2 FQNEAQ (reference sequence). Trimming took 5 bases from V and 2 from J, leaving 15 bases between them. CDR3 sequence (DNA): TGTGCCAGCAGCCTACTAGCCTTCGGTAACACTGAAGCTTTCTTT. This gives the protein CASSLLAFGNTEAFF.

The rearrangement uses TRBV21-1 and TRBJ1-2; the table assigns TRBD1, which was not confirmed against the DNA. TRBV21-1 is termed a pseudogene. The CDR3 is 18 residues long. DNA for the CDR3: TGTGCCAGCAGCAAAGTGGCGACAGGGGGTCTTCCTAACTATGGCTACACCTTC. Amino acid sequence: CASSKVATGGLPNYGYTF.

The chain has TRBV9 and TRBJ2-3; D possibly corresponds to TRBD1 (5 bases). Between the trimmed V and J ends, which lost 4 bases and 6 bases, there was a span of 12 bases. Germline-derived CDR1 and CDR2 are SGDLS and YYNGEE. This CDR3 contains 13 residues. The CDR3 bases are TGTGCCAGCAGCCCTCAGGGATCGGATACGCAGTATTTT. Protein: CASSPQGSDTQYF.

V and J are TRBV2 and TRBJ2-7; D perhaps matches TRBD1 (5 bases). Germline V gives CDR1 SNHLY, CDR2 FYNNEI. Trimming took off 8 bases at V and 3 bases at J, with 8 bases between the two ends. The CDR3 contains 11 residues. CDR3 loop: CASSGLYEQYF. The CDR3 nucleotides are TGTGCCAGCTCAGGGCTCTACGAGCAGTACTTC.

This chain joins TRBV29-1 and TRBJ1-2; D may be TRBD1 (5 bases). V lost 6 bases to trimming and J lost 8 bases, with 16 bases between them. Germline V gene sequence: CDR1 SQVTM, CDR2 ANQGSEA. The length of the CDR3 is 12 residues. Here the CDR3 reads CSVPGGGDGYTF. The CDR3, as DNA: TGCAGCGTACCCGGGGGAGGGGACGGCTACACCTTC. Complete variable domain (other parts from reference TRBV29-1 and TRBJ1-2): SAVISQKPSRDICQRGTSLTIQCQVDSQVTMMFWYRQQPGQSLTLIATANQGSEATYESGFVIDKFPISRPNLTFSTLTVSNMSPEDSSIYLCSVPGGGDGYTFGSGTRLTVV.

The V call is TRBV19, the J call TRBJ1-1, with a possible D match to TRBD1 (5 bases). CDR3 size: 15 residues. V lost 5 bases, J lost 0 bases, and 13 bases lay in between. Germline CDR1 and CDR2: LNHDA and SQIVND (reference sequence). CDR3: CASSPRQRMNTEAFF. The CDR3 region has the DNA TGTGCCAGTAGTCCGCGACAGAGAATGAACACTGAAGCTTTCTTT.

This chain joins TRBV28 and TRBJ2-1, with 7 positions matching TRBD1. The CDR3 loop spans 15 amino acids. V lost 2 bases, J lost 7 bases, and 8 bases stayed unmatched. The germline V gene encodes CDR1 MDHEN and CDR2 SYDVKM. The CDR3 loop reads CASSLPTGWGNEQFF. The CDR3 coding sequence is TGTGCCAGCAGTTTACCGACAGGGTGGGGGAATGAGCAGTTCTTC. Variable domain in full (rest from reference TRBV28 and TRBJ2-1): DVKVTQSSRYLVKRTGEKVFLECVQDMDHENMFWYRQDPGLGLRLIYFSYDVKMKEKGDIPEGYSVSREKKERFSLILESASTNQTSMYLCASSLPTGWGNEQFFGPGTRLTVL.

The rearrangement uses TRBV29-1 and TRBJ1-5, with TRBD1 identical over 8 bases. Germline V gene lookup returns CDR1 SQVTM and CDR2 ANQGSEA. The CDR3 runs 14 residues. J lost 1 base, V lost 8 bases, and 7 bases had no gene match. The CDR3 loop is CSISGGASNQPQHF. The CDR3, as DNA: TGCAGCATTTCAGGGGGCGCGAGCAATCAGCCCCAGCATTTT.

The genes are TRBV3-1 (or the pseudogene TRBV3-2) and TRBJ1-1, with 7 bases fitting TRBD1. The V gene end was trimmed by 6 bases and the J gene end by 0 bases; junction bases not matched to a gene: 10. The germline CDR1 and CDR2 sequences are LGHDT and YNNKEL (reference sequence). This CDR3 is built from 16 residues. The CDR3 spells CASRGGRGTMNTEAFF. Written as DNA, the CDR3 is TGTGCCAGCAGAGGAGGCAGGGGGACAATGAACACTGAAGCTTTCTTT.

This clone was counted a few times. This rearrangement joins TRBV15 to TRBJ2-1; D gene ambiguous. The germline V gene has CDR1 LNHNV and CDR2 YYDKDF (reference sequence). The CDR3 has 12 amino acids. V lost 1 base, J lost 6 bases, and 4 bases lay in between. In nucleotides, the CDR3 is TGTGCCACCAGCAGAGCAGTCAATGAGCAGTTCTTC. Its translation is CATSRAVNEQFF.

The V call is TRBV14, the J call TRBJ2-7; D possibly corresponds to TRBD1 (6 bases). This CDR3 contains 13 residues. From germline, CDR1 is SGHDN and CDR2 FVKESK. Deletions cut 6 bases from V and 10 bases from J, with 19 bases between. The CDR3 DNA reads as TGTGCCAGCAGACAAAACACGGGGACACTACAGTACTTC. This translates into CASRQNTGTLQYF.

CDR3 DNA sequence: TGTGCCAGCAGCGAACGGCCAGGGATCGCAGATACGCAGTATTTT. The encoded protein is CASSERPGIADTQYF. The V call is TRBV11-3, the J call TRBJ2-3; D is perhaps TRBD1 (5 bases). Germline loops: CDR1 SGHNT, CDR2 YENEEA. V was pared by 5 bases and J by 4 bases, with 16 bases between. The CDR3 is 15 residues long.

This chain joins TRBV10-3 and TRBJ2-2, with D uncertain. Germline V gives CDR1 ENHRY, CDR2 SYGVKD. Trimming cost V 5 bases and J 0 bases, with 7 bases left between them. The CDR3 is 14 residues long. CDR3 in DNA: TGTGCCATCAGTCCACAAACGAACACCGGGGAGCTGTTTTTT. Amino acid sequence: CAISPQTNTGELFF.

The chain carries TRBV25-1 and TRBJ2-1; TRBD2 is a possible D gene (5 bases). Germline values: CDR1 MGHDK, CDR2 SYGVNS. This CDR3 contains 15 residues. With 6 bases removed from V and 4 bases from J, the gap between germline ends came to 16 bases. DNA for the CDR3: TGTGCCAGCAGAGATGAGTTTCGGGATTACAATGAGCAGTTCTTC. This translates into CASRDEFRDYNEQFF.

This clone was counted between two and nine times. This rearrangement joins TRBV7-6 to TRBJ2-2, with D possibly being TRBD2 (6 bases). CDR1 is SGHVS and CDR2 is FNYEAQ in the germline V gene. Trimming left V 1 base short and J 6 bases short, with 15 bases between. CDR3 length equals 16 residues. The CDR3 protein is CASSLEGRWRAGELFF. In DNA, the CDR3 is TGTGCCAGCAGCTTAGAGGGTCGGTGGAGGGCCGGGGAGCTGTTTTTT.

This clone was counted once. The chain employs TRBV6-5 and TRBJ1-2; D remains ambiguous. In germline, CDR1 is MNHEY, CDR2 SVGAGI. There are 13 residues in the CDR3. The ends were cut back, 2 bases at V and 4 bases at J, with 8 bases in the middle. CDR3 bases: TGTGCCAGCAGTTACGAACTCCGCTATGGCTACACCTTC. Translation gives CASSYELRYGYTF.